The 19 T cell receptor beta chains below were found in one sample sequenced in a study of cytomegalovirus exposure and HLA in healthy donors. Vbeta (60) and Jbeta (13) primers were used in the PCR. Data came from immunoSEQ multiplex PCR; TCRdb stores just in-frame clones and leaves some out. The table has 200,000 to 250,000 clones, about 80% seen once; the top ten hold 5% to 6%. Material: PBMCs. These receptors were taken from a middle-aged woman in good health and CMV-seropositive.

The chain employs TRBV7-2 and TRBJ1-2, with TRBD1 as a possible D gene (6 bases). Germline CDR1 reads SGHTA; CDR2 reads FQGNSA. The CDR3 totals 16 residues. The V end was cut by 1 base, the J end by 2 bases, with 14 bases between. The CDR3: CASSLVVGGRNYGYTF. CDR3 nucleotide sequence: TGTGCCAGCAGCTTAGTCGTCGGGGGGCGAAACTATGGCTACACCTTC.

As concerns this clone: Mismatch with germline at one junction end may stem from a read error. The genes are TRBV7-9 and TRBJ2-3; 9 bases line up with TRBD1. Germline CDR1 is SEHNR and CDR2 is FQNEAQ (reference sequence). The CDR3 runs 14 residues. CDR3 in DNA: TGTTCCAGCAGCCTAACAGGGGGCAGAGATACGCAGTATTTT. Protein product: CSSSLTGGRDTQYF.

V gene TRBV9 combines with J gene TRBJ2-3; 9 bases align to TRBD2. The CDR3 extends over 16 amino acids. Germline CDR1 is SGDLS and CDR2 is YYNGEE. V trimming: 3 bases; J trimming: 4 bases; junction bases outside the gene matches: 9. As DNA, the CDR3 is TGTGCCAGCAGCGCAGATAGCGGGAGTCTCTCAGATACGCAGTATTTT. This translates into CASSADSGSLSDTQYF.

J is TRBJ1-5 and V is TRBV2; 8 bases align to TRBD1. This CDR3 is built from 15 residues. Unmatched junction bases numbered 9, after V lost 7 bases and J lost 4 bases. Germline CDR1 and CDR2: SNHLY and FYNNEI. The chain's CDR3 is CASTSNTGGNQPQHF. CDR3 nucleotides: TGTGCCAGCACCAGTAACACAGGGGGGAATCAGCCCCAGCATTTT.

V usage is TRBV7-9 and J usage is TRBJ2-3; a weak D match, TRBD2 (6 bases). The CDR3 is made up of 15 amino acids. Germline V gene sequence: CDR1 SEHNR, CDR2 FQNEAQ (reference sequence). V was cut by 4 bases and J by 3 bases, with 14 bases left in between. CDR3: CASSSIIGSTDTQYF. CDR3 sequence (DNA): TGTGCCAGCAGCTCCATAATCGGGAGTACAGATACGCAGTATTTT.

DNA for the CDR3: TGTGCCAGTAGTGCTCCAGGGGTCCACGAGCAGTACTTC. This encodes CASSAPGVHEQYF. V and J are TRBV19 and TRBJ2-7; tentatively, D is TRBD1 (6 bases). CDR1 LNHDA and CDR2 SQIVND come from the germline V gene (reference sequence). Trimming pared 5 bases from V and 5 bases from J, leaving 13 bases between. This CDR3 is 13 amino acids long.

Only a few counts were recorded for this clone. The chain employs TRBV7-9 and TRBJ2-3; TRBD2 aligns across 9 bases. V shed 5 bases, J shed 0 bases, and the junction held 12 bases outside the gene matches. The CDR3 spans 18 residues. Germline lookup yields CDR1 SEHNR and CDR2 FQNEAQ (reference sequence). CDR3 sequence reads: CASSPPWRLAGSTDTQYF. The CDR3 nucleotides read TGTGCCAGCAGCCCCCCATGGAGGCTAGCGGGGAGCACAGATACGCAGTATTTT.

This clone has just a few counts. The junction departs from germline at one end; a sequencing error may be responsible. This chain connects TRBV7-9 to TRBJ2-7; 11 bases align to TRBD1. CDR1 is SEHNR, CDR2 FQNEAQ, per germline (reference sequence). The CDR3 totals 15 residues. The CDR3 DNA is TGTTCCAGCAGCTTCAGGGACAGGGGGGACCACGAGCAGTACTTC. This sequence encodes CSSSFRDRGDHEQYF.

The chain uses TRBV19 and TRBJ2-1; 9 nucleotides match TRBD2. J was trimmed by 8 bases and V by 3 bases; bases with no gene match: 5. Germline CDR1 reads LNHDA; CDR2 reads SQIVND (reference sequence). The CDR3 totals 14 residues. The CDR3 loop is CASSITGTSYEQFF. The CDR3 bases are TGTGCCAGTAGTATCACCGGGACTAGCTATGAGCAGTTCTTC.

The genes are TRBV19 and TRBJ2-5, with 10 bases identical to TRBD2. CDR3 length: 17 amino acids. The junction had 13 bases not matched to a gene; V was cut back by 3 bases and J by 6 bases. Looked up from germline, CDR1 is LNHDA and CDR2 is SQIVND (reference sequence). The CDR3 loop reads CASSMAASGGPLKTQYF. The CDR3 DNA follows: TGTGCCAGTAGTATGGCAGCTAGCGGGGGTCCCTTGAAGACCCAGTACTTC.

CDR3 amino acids: CASSRDRIGQPQHF. CDR3 bases: TGTGCCAGCAGCCGCGACAGGATAGGTCAGCCCCAGCATTTT. The rearrangement links TRBV5-8 to TRBJ1-5, with D perhaps TRBD1 (6 bases). The CDR3 is made up of 14 amino acids. In germline, CDR1 is SGHTS, CDR2 YDEGEE. The V and J ends lost 4 bases and 6 bases respectively, with 14 bases between them.

V gene TRBV6-1 combines with J gene TRBJ1-5; D is undetermined. The germline V gene encodes CDR1 MNHNS and CDR2 SASEGT. CDR3 length: 17 amino acids. V lost 1 base to trimming and J lost 0 bases, with 13 bases between them. The CDR3 here is CASSEGRGARSNQPQHF. DNA of the CDR3: TGTGCCAGCAGTGAAGGACGAGGCGCCCGTAGCAATCAGCCCCAGCATTTT.

The genes are TRBV15 and TRBJ1-2; 8 bases agree with TRBD1. This CDR3 spans 15 amino acids. The trim removed 2 bases at V and 9 bases at J, leaving 11 bases unmatched. Germline V lookup: CDR1 LNHNV, CDR2 YYDKDF (reference sequence). The CDR3 DNA reads TGTGCCACCAGCAGATTTGGACAGGGTGAAGGGAGCTACACCTTC. As protein: CATSRFGQGEGSYTF.

This sequence joins TRBV27 and TRBJ1-2; weak D call: TRBD1 (5 bases). The germline CDR1 and CDR2 sequences are MNHEY and SMNVEV (reference sequence). Trimming stripped 7 bases from V and 6 bases from J, with 24 bases between. The CDR3 is 16 amino acids. The CDR3 coding sequence is TGTGCCAGCAATTCCCAACTGAGTGCTGGAGGGGATGGCTACACCTTC. Translation: CASNSQLSAGGDGYTF.

This clone was seen a handful of times. The chain combines TRBV30 with TRBJ1-6; D remains unclear. The CDR3 runs 15 residues. Germline V lookup: CDR1 GTSNPN, CDR2 SVGIG (reference sequence). Trimming pared 1 base from V and 0 bases from J, leaving 7 bases between. The CDR3 nucleotides read TGTGCCTGGAGTGGGTCCAGCTCCTATAATTCACCCCTCCACTTT. Translation gives CAWSGSSSYNSPLHF. Full variable domain (missing parts from reference TRBV30 and TRBJ1-6): SQTIHQWPATLVQPVGSPLSLECTVEGTSNPNLYWYRQAAGRGLQLLFYSVGIGQISSEVPQNLSASRPQDRQFILSSKKLLLSDSGFYLCAWSGSSSYNSPLHFGNGTRLTVT.

This rearrangement joins TRBV6-6 to TRBJ2-7, with D possibly matching TRBD1 (6 bases). Germline V gene lookup returns CDR1 MNHNY and CDR2 SVGAGI (reference sequence). The V gene lost 4 bases and the J gene lost 6 bases, with 19 bases spanning the gap. The CDR3 runs 15 residues. The CDR3 loop is CASSFGQIGVFEQYF. In nucleotides, the CDR3 is TGTGCCAGCAGTTTCGGACAGATCGGAGTGTTCGAGCAGTACTTC.

Remarks on this clone: Other DNA sequences in this specimen translate into the identical CDR3. V gene TRBV18 combines with J gene TRBJ1-1; 8 positions agree with TRBD1. CDR3 length equals 14 residues. The J segment lost 3 bases and the V segment lost 2 bases, leaving 2 bases of the junction unmatched. Germline V gene sequence: CDR1 KGHSH, CDR2 LQKENI. The chain's CDR3 is CASSPGTGYTEAFF. The CDR3 region has the DNA TGTGCCAGCTCACCAGGGACAGGATACACTGAAGCTTTCTTT.

This clone was seen a handful of times. Other DNA variants within this sample encode the same CDR3. This chain links TRBV7-7 with TRBJ2-2; D gene uncertain. The CDR3 is made up of 13 amino acids. Germline V gene data show CDR1 as SSHAT and CDR2 as FNYEAQ (reference sequence). Between the trimmed V and J ends, which lost 0 bases and 4 bases, there was a span of 3 bases. The CDR3 DNA is TGTGCCAGCAGCTTAGCCGGCACCGGGGAGCTGTTTTTT. Residues: CASSLAGTGELFF.

The J gene is TRBJ2-5, the V gene TRBV19; 7 nucleotides align to TRBD2. Germline V lookup: CDR1 LNHDA, CDR2 SQIVND (reference sequence). V was clipped by 9 bases and J by 5 bases; unmatched bases: 12. The CDR3 spans 14 residues. The CDR3 region has the DNA TGTGCCAGCTCCCTTACGGGAGGAAAGGAGACCCAGTACTTC. Translating gives CASSLTGGKETQYF.